This T cell receptor (beta chain) was profiled in a study of shared clonotypes between healthy human individuals. Clones were sequenced by immunoSEQ multiplex PCR, and TCRdb holds only the in-frame ones, with some missing. The sample shows more than 2 million clones, about 94% of them seen only once. Selected positively for CCR7 and CD45RO-negative, naive CD8 cells excluded terminally differentiated effector memory CD45RA+ cells. Germline assignment: CDR1 GTSNPN and CDR2 SVGIG (reference sequence). V shed 4 bases and J shed 0 bases, with 13 bases lying between them. The CDR3 is 15 amino acids. This clone has only one observation.

The TCR comes from a man between 18 and 35 years old in good health. Some clones in this sample may be carry-over from other donors' samples. This chain uses TRBV30 with TRBJ1-3, with D perhaps matching TRBD1 (5 bases). What was sequenced was naive CD8+ T cells from PBMCs. The CDR3: CAWTVGASSGNTIYF. CDR3 coding DNA: TGTGCCTGGACGGTAGGGGCGAGCTCTGGAAACACCATATATTTT.